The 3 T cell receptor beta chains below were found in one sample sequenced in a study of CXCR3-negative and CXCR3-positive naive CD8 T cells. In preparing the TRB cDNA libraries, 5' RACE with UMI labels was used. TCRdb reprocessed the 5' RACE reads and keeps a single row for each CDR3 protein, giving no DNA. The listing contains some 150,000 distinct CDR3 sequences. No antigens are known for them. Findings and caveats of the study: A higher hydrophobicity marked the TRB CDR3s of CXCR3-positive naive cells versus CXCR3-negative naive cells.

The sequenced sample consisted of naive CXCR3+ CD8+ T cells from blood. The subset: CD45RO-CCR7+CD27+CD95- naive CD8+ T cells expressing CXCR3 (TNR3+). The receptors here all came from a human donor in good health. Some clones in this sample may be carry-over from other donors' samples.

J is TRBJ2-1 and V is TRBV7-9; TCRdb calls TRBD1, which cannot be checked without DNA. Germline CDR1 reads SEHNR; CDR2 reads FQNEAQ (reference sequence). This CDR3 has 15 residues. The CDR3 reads CASTSGQGTYNEQFF.

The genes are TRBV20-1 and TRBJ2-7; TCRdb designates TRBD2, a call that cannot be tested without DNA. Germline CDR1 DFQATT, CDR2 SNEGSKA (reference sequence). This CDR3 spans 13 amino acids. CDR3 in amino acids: CSAPTLVGYEQYF.

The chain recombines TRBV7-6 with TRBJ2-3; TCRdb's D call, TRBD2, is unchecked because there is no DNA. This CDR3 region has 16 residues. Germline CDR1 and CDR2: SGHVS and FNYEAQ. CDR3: CASSRVAGGIADTQYF.